A selection of T cell receptor beta chains follows, all from one sample in a study of T cell repertoires in cytomegalovirus infection. TCRdb analysed the reads with MiXCR anew, one entry per CDR3 protein. This repertoire shows about a million distinct CDR3 sequences, 25% to 40% found once; its top ten account for about an eighth. Their recognized antigens are unknown. The sequencing used cultured CD8+ T cells from PBMCs, collected from culture after CMV antigen stimulation. The receptors here all came from a human donor in good health (CMV status not recorded). Some clones in this sample may be carry-over from other donors' samples. Each CDR3 is given with its conserved first and last residue. The D gene is left open where the match is weak. The listing skips clone size in some rows; elsewhere it reads once, few, many or a size class.

- | - | TRBJ2-7 | TRBV6-1 | TGTGCCAGCAGTTCGATACAGGGAAATACGGTTTACGAGCAGTACTTC | CASSSIQGNTVYEQYF
many | - | TRBJ1-1 | TRBV7-8 | TGTGCCAGCAGCTTCCGAGGGGCCGTAGGTTGGGACACTGAAGCTTTCTTT | CASSFRGAVGWDTEAFF
few | - | TRBJ2-1 | TRBV19 | TGTGCCAGTAGTCTTAGCGTCTCTTACAATGAGCAGTTCTTC | CASSLSVSYNEQFF
- | - | TRBJ1-4 | TRBV27 | TGTGCCAGCAGTTTGGGCCAGGGTCAGGGACTGTTTTTT | CASSLGQGQGLFF
- | - | TRBJ1-2 | TRBV10-3 | TGTGCCATCCGGGCGACGGAGTATGGCTACACCTTC | CAIRATEYGYTF
- | TRBD2 | TRBJ2-3 | TRBV6-2/TRBV6-3 | TGTACCAGCAGTTACTACGGACTAGCGGACGACACAGATACGCAGTATTTT | CTSSYYGLADDTDTQYF
many | - | TRBJ1-1 | TRBV7-6 | TGTGCCAGCAGCAATCACAAGGGGGGAAGGGACACTGAAGCTTTCTTT | CASSNHKGGRDTEAFF
- | - | TRBJ1-1 | TRBV19 | TGTGCCAGTAGTAACGGGGGCTGGATGAACACTGAAGCTTTCTTT | CASSNGGWMNTEAFF
- | - | TRBJ1-2 | TRBV4-3 | TGCGCCAGCAGCCAGGGGGGAGGGAACTATGGCTACACCTTC | CASSQGGGNYGYTF
few | - | TRBJ1-5 | TRBV28 | TGTGCCATCTCGGACGGCGGCAATCAGCCCCAGCATTTT | CAISDGGNQPQHF
- | - | TRBJ1-2 | TRBV12-3/TRBV12-4 | TGTGCCAGCAGTTTAGCGCTTGTATCGTCCTATGGCTACACCTTC | CASSLALVSSYGYTF
many | TRBD1 | TRBJ1-4 | TRBV7-2 | TGTGCCAGCAGCTTTTTACAGGGGGCAGGGGAAAAACTGTTTTTT | CASSFLQGAGEKLFF
once | - | TRBJ1-4 | TRBV7-6 | TGTGCCGGCAGCTTAGCAGGCACAGGCTCTAATGAAAAACTGTTTTTT | CAGSLAGTGSNEKLFF
few | TRBD2 | TRBJ2-7 | TRBV10-3 | TGTGCCATCAGCTGGGACTATTCCTACGAGCAGTACTTC | CAISWDYSYEQYF
- | - | TRBJ2-3 | TRBV7-6 | TGTGCCAGCAGCTTAGCATGGCAGGCCACAGATACGCAGTATTTT | CASSLAWQATDTQYF
- | TRBD1 | TRBJ2-1 | TRBV6-5 | TGTGCCAGCACCAGAGGACAGGGGAGCGATGAGCAGTTCTTC | CASTRGQGSDEQFF
few | - | TRBJ2-2 | TRBV6-1 | TGTGCCGCCGGGGAGGGGGCGAGCACCGGGGAGCTGTTTTTT | CAAGEGASTGELFF
- | - | TRBJ1-5 | TRBV4-1 | TGCACCAGCAGCCAAGAGACAGGCAATCAGCCCCAGCATTTT | CTSSQETGNQPQHF
- | TRBD1 | TRBJ2-1 | TRBV20-1 | TGCAGTGCTAAGGACAGGGGGTTTGGTTCCTACAATGAGCAGTTCTTC | CSAKDRGFGSYNEQFF
few | - | TRBJ2-7 | TRBV11-1 | TGTGCCAGCAGCTTAAGGTTCCCCTACGAGCAGTACTTC | CASSLRFPYEQYF
- | - | TRBJ2-2 | TRBV15 | TGTGCCACCAGCGGACCCTCAGGGGTGGCCACCGGGGAGCTGTTTTTT | CATSGPSGVATGELFF
- | - | TRBJ2-2 | TRBV19 | TGTGCCAGTAGTCTCAAGCCCGATAAGGAGCTGTTTTTT | CASSLKPDKELFF
few | TRBD2 | TRBJ2-5 | TRBV6-1 | TGTGCCAGCAGTGGACTAGCGGGGGGCCCCCCCCAAGAGACCCAGTACTTC | CASSGLAGGPPQETQYF
- | - | TRBJ1-5 | TRBV20-1 | TGCAGTGCTAGAGATAGGGACAGCAATCAGCCCCAGCATTTT | CSARDRDSNQPQHF
many | TRBD2 | TRBJ2-1 | TRBV20-1 | TGCAGAGCTAGCGGGGGGCCCAATGAGCAGTTCTTC | CRASGGPNEQFF
few | - | TRBJ1-1 | TRBV12-3/TRBV12-4 | TGTGCCAGCAGGCCTAACTACAGGGTCAACACTGAAGCTTTCTTT | CASRPNYRVNTEAFF
few | - | TRBJ1-2 | TRBV7-2 | TGTGCCAGCAGGCATTCAACGGGCTATGGCTACACCTTC | CASRHSTGYGYTF
- | - | TRBJ2-6 | TRBV6-5 | TGTGCCAGCAGTTCCTCGACCTCTGGGGCCAACGTCCTGACTTTC | CASSSSTSGANVLTF
- | - | TRBJ2-5 | TRBV27 | TGTGCCAGCAGTTTAAGCCCTCTGGACAGGGGCGGGGGGTACCAAGAGACCCAGTACTTC | CASSLSPLDRGGGYQETQYF
- | - | TRBJ1-1 | TRBV6-5 | TGTGCCAGCACCCTATTTCCGGGGCATGGCACTGAAGCTTTCTTT | CASTLFPGHGTEAFF
- | TRBD1 | TRBJ1-2 | TRBV19 | TGTGCCAGTAGTCCGACAGGGGAGTATGGCTACACCTTC | CASSPTGEYGYTF
few | - | TRBJ2-7 | TRBV7-9 | TGTGCCAGCAGCTTTATCGGGGAAGCCTACGAGCAGTACTTC | CASSFIGEAYEQYF
- | TRBD2 | TRBJ2-1 | TRBV12-3/TRBV12-4 | TGTACCACCGGGGGAGGGAGTGTGAATGAGCAGTTCTTC | CTTGGGSVNEQFF